This T cell receptor beta chain was observed in a study of shared clonotypes between healthy human individuals. Looking at the study overall: With ages of 18 to 49, the donors were a couple of women and three men. Whole-study findings and limits: Donor scarcity curtailed the genetic and exposure-history diversity represented herein. Clonotype sharing levels among donors were expected to vary with sequencing depth.

Each subset's genomic DNA was shared equally among a number of immunoSEQ plates. The data were produced by immunoSEQ multiplex PCR, yet TCRdb's version contains in-frame clones alone and is incomplete. The repertoire holds about 490,000 clones, with 70% to 80% as singletons. Regarding this clone: Its antigen is not identified.

The CDR3 consists of 13 residues. The germline V and J ends were trimmed by 2 bases and 11 bases, with 13 bases remaining between them. Germline V gene lookup returns CDR1 MNHNS and CDR2 SASEGT. This TCR came from a woman aged 40 to 50 in good health. Some clones in this sample may be carry-over from other donors' samples. This chain joins TRBV6-1 and TRBJ2-1; weak D call: TRBD2 (6 bases). The sequenced material came from PBMCs. Here the CDR3 reads CASSELVSGKQFF. Written as DNA, the CDR3 is TGTGCCAGCAGTGAACTCGTTAGCGGTAAGCAGTTCTTC.